The 26 T cell receptor beta chains reported below all come from one sample, sequenced in a study of CD8+CD57+ T cells in acquired aplastic anemia. The patients chosen for sequencing had shown expansion of CD8+CD57+ cells (detected by flow cytometry). It was genomic DNA that served as the template for profiling TCR beta VDJ and CDR3. TCRdb re-called the reads with MiXCR, one entry per CDR3 protein. The table has approximately 260,000 distinct CDR3 sequences, 70% to 85% seen once. What was sequenced was sorted CD4+, CD8+, or CD8+CD57+ T cells (not recorded which) from PBMCs. The receptor source for this set is a human donor with aplastic anemia.

As regards this clonotype: The junction departs from the called germline gene at one end, perhaps through a read error. The rearrangement joins TRBV7-8 to TRBJ2-1, with D possibly being TRBD2 (6 bases). The CDR3 is 15 residues long. In germline, CDR1 is SGHVS, CDR2 FQNEAQ. This chain's CDR3 is CASSLEGGPETQHFF. Here the CDR3 DNA reads TGTGCCAGCAGCTTAGAGGGAGGTCCCGAGACGCAGCATTTCTTC.

The chain combines TRBV2 with TRBJ1-2; 7 nucleotides match TRBD1. Trimming cost V 7 bases and J 8 bases; bases outside gene matches: 10. The germline V gene encodes CDR1 SNHLY and CDR2 FYNNEI. The CDR3 covers 13 residues. The DNA of the CDR3 is TGTGCCAGCACAGTATGGGGACAGACGGGCTACACCTTC. Protein sequence: CASTVWGQTGYTF.

About this clonotype itself: One end of the junction varies from germline; a read error may be responsible. The CDR3 coding sequence is TGTGCCAGCAGCGACTGGACCACATCAACGACCCAGTATTTC. It translates to CASSDWTTSTTQYF. The chain is built from TRBV2 and TRBJ2-5; D is uncertain. The CDR3 length is 14 residues. Germline loops: CDR1 SNHLY, CDR2 FYNNEI.

In the case of this clonotype: The junction and the germline gene differ at one end; a read error may be behind it. The CDR3 loop is CASSLAGGRDTQEF. In DNA form, the CDR3 reads TGTGCCAGCAGCTTAGCGGGAGGTCGGGATACGCAGGAGTTT. This rearrangement joins TRBV7-2 to TRBJ2-3, with a tentative D call TRBD2 (6 bases). Germline CDR1 and CDR2: SGHTA and FQGNSA. The CDR3 totals 14 residues.

This clonotype came up a few times. A read error may produce the germline difference seen at one junction end. The chain employs TRBV7-8 and TRBJ2-3; 8 bases align to TRBD2. Germline CDR1 SGHVS, CDR2 FQNEAQ. The CDR3 contains 13 residues. Here the CDR3 DNA reads TGTGCCAGCAGCGACGCGGGAGGAGCCGATACGCATTTT. Amino acids: CASSDAGGADTHF.

On this clonotype: At one boundary the junction diverges from the germline segment, which might be a read error. CDR3 amino acids: CASRVVRNVQYFFF. The CDR3 DNA reads TGTGCCAGCAGAGTAGTACGGAACGTTCAGTACTTTTTCTTT. The chain uses TRBV9 and TRBJ1-1; D gene uncertain. Germline CDR1 and CDR2: SGDLS and YYNGEE. The CDR3 totals 14 residues.

As to this clonotype: One end of the junction fails to match germline, which may point to a read error. The chain has TRBV7-8 and TRBJ2-1, with TRBD2 as a possible D gene (6 bases). CDR3 length: 16 residues. Germline V gene lookup returns CDR1 SGHVS and CDR2 FQNEAQ. The CDR3 region has the DNA TGTGCCAGCAGCTTACAGGGAGGCGCGGGGACGGATGATCAGTTCTTC. Amino acid sequence: CASSLQGGAGTDDQFF.

This clonotype was recorded once. One junction end does not reproduce the germline sequence, and a read error may be involved. This chain connects TRBV19 to TRBJ2-7; TRBD2 might be the D (5 bases). The CDR3 consists of 14 residues. Per the germline V gene, CDR1 is LNHDA and CDR2 is SQIVND (reference sequence). This CDR3 is CASSIAGGSYDQYF. CDR3 nucleotide sequence: TGTGCCAGTAGTATAGCTGGAGGCTCCTACGATCAGTACTTC.

This clonotype was seen just once. The chain links TRBV7-2 to TRBJ1-2; D is unclear. CDR3 length equals 15 residues. V gave up 1 base and J gave up 4 bases, with 13 bases separating them. Germline-derived CDR1 and CDR2 are SGHTA and FQGNSA. The DNA of the CDR3 is TGTGCCAGCAGCTTAGGCCTGAAACTCAGCTATGGCTACACCTTC. It translates to CASSLGLKLSYGYTF.

The CDR3 DNA sequence: TGTGCCAGCAGCTTAGATGGGAGAGCCGATACGCAGTATTTT. Translating gives CASSLDGRADTQYF. The rearrangement uses TRBV11-3 and TRBJ2-3; possible D gene TRBD2, 5 bases. V was pared by 0 bases and J by 6 bases, with 10 bases between. The CDR3 spans 14 residues. The germline V gene encodes CDR1 SGHNT and CDR2 YENEEA.

The chain combines TRBV6-1 with TRBJ1-3; a weak D match, TRBD1 (6 bases). Germline V gene sequence: CDR1 MNHNS, CDR2 SASEGT. V was pared by 5 bases and J by 0 bases, with 14 bases between. This CDR3 spans 16 amino acids. The CDR3 region is CASSRASDSSGNTIYF. Written as DNA, the CDR3 is TGTGCCAGCAGTCGCGCCTCGGACAGCTCTGGAAACACCATATATTTT.

The chain combines TRBV20-1 with TRBJ2-7; D might be TRBD1 (6 bases). Looked up from germline, CDR1 is DFQATT and CDR2 is SNEGSKA (reference sequence). This CDR3 has 14 residues. CDR3 residues: CRQGTLKLSYEQYF. The DNA of the CDR3 is TGCAGACAGGGCACATTGAAGCTTTCTTACGAGCAGTACTTC.

The CDR3 sequence: CASSLARGPEYF. The CDR3 coding sequence is TGTGCCAGCAGCTTAGCGAGGGGGCCCGAGTACTTC. The chain links TRBV7-2 to TRBJ2-5, with TRBD1 matching over 7 bases. V trimming: 0 bases; J trimming: 12 bases; junction bases outside the gene matches: 4. This CDR3 is built from 12 residues. Germline CDR1 and CDR2: SGHTA and FQGNSA.

The chain employs TRBV29-1 and TRBJ1-1, with no clear D. The CDR3 length is 13 residues. V was shortened by 0 bases and J by 2 bases, with 7 bases between the two germline ends. CDR1 and CDR2 from the germline V gene are SQVTM and ANQGSEA. In DNA form, the CDR3 reads TGCAGCGTTGAAGAGGATCAAAACACTGAAGCTTTCTTT. Encoded protein: CSVEEDQNTEAFF. Filled out from reference TRBV29-1 and TRBJ1-1, the complete variable domain reads SAVISQKPSRDICQRGTSLTIQCQVDSQVTMMFWYRQQPGQSLTLIATANQGSEATYESGFVIDKFPISRPNLTFSTLTVSNMSPEDSSIYLCSVEEDQNTEAFFGQGTRLTVV.

A few counts support this clonotype. Lacking the conserved final phenylalanine or tryptophan, this CDR3 likely reflects a read error. No DNA is shown, since the ends of the CDR3 on it are uncertain; the CDR3 is the one TCRdb lists. The chain links TRBV2 to TRBJ2-1; TRBD1 is the table's D call and was not checked against the DNA. From germline, CDR1 is SNHLY and CDR2 FYNNEI. A total of 16 residues make up the CDR3, ends included. The CDR3: CASGDGGTDTQYEQPV.

The chain recombines TRBV9 with TRBJ2-5; 8 bases agree with TRBD1. With 0 bases clipped from V and 5 bases from J, the junction kept 6 bases outside the gene matches. The CDR3 is 15 residues long. Germline V gives CDR1 SGDLS, CDR2 YYNGEE. CDR3 loop: CASSVERTGMETQYF. The CDR3 DNA follows: TGTGCCAGCAGCGTAGAAAGGACAGGGATGGAGACCCAGTACTTC.

DNA of the CDR3: TGTGCCAGCAGCTTAGTGGCCTGGGCCGATACGCAGTATTTT. It translates to CASSLVAWADTQYF. V and J are TRBV11-1 and TRBJ2-3; D gene ambiguous. Trimming removed 1 base from V and 6 bases from J, with 11 bases in between. The CDR3 has 14 amino acids. CDR1 is SGHAT, CDR2 FQDESV, per germline (reference sequence). The variable domain in full, with the rest retrieved from reference TRBV11-1 and TRBJ2-3, is EAEVAQSPRYKITEKSQAVAFWCDPISGHATLYWYRQILGQGPELLVQFQDESVVDDSQLPKDRFSAERLKGVDSTLKIQPAELGDSAMYLCASSLVAWADTQYFGPGTRLTVL.

Concerning this clonotype: Compared with germline, one end of the junction differs, possibly owing to a read error. The CDR3 coding sequence is TGCGGTGCTAGAGATGTTAGGGACACCGCAGATACGCAGTATTTT. It specifies CGARDVRDTADTQYF. The V and J genes are TRBV20-1 and TRBJ2-3; TRBD1 is a possible D gene (6 bases). The germline V gene encodes CDR1 DFQATT and CDR2 SNEGSKA (reference sequence). The CDR3 totals 15 residues.

The chain carries TRBV6-1 and TRBJ1-6; D gene ambiguous. The CDR3 runs 12 residues. V dropped 6 bases and J dropped 9 bases, with 9 bases sitting between them. Germline V gives CDR1 MNHNS, CDR2 SASEGT. CDR3 bases: TGTGCCAGCAGCCCCGAGGCTTCACCCCTCCACTTT. Its translation: CASSPEASPLHF.

V gene TRBV7-7 combines with J gene TRBJ2-2, with D perhaps TRBD1 or TRBD2 (5 bases each). Germline V gene sequence: CDR1 SSHAT, CDR2 FNYEAQ (reference sequence). The CDR3 has 16 residues. The V end was cut by 3 bases, the J end by 14 bases, with 25 bases between. CDR3 sequence (DNA): TGTGCCAGCAGCTTGGGGGACGCGCGTTTGTTGAGCCCCCTGTTTTTT. Translating gives CASSLGDARLLSPLFF.

The chain couples TRBV9 to TRBJ2-3, with D unclear. There are 14 residues in the CDR3. Between the trimmed V and J ends, which lost 7 bases and 15 bases, there was a span of 27 bases. CDR1 and CDR2 (germline): SGDLS, YYNGEE. As DNA, the CDR3 is TGTGCCAGCGGCGACGGGTCAGATACGCAGACGTTTTATTTT. Translating it yields CASGDGSDTQTFYF.

In the case of this clonotype: Since a much larger clone is just one base distant, this may be a read error. No DNA is shown, since the ends of the CDR3 on it are uncertain; the CDR3 is the one TCRdb lists. The V call is TRBV7-9, the J call TRBJ1-1; the D call of TRBD1 is as the table states it, not checked on the DNA. The CDR3 is made up of 15 amino acids, end residues included. The germline V gene has CDR1 SEHNR and CDR2 FQNEAQ (reference sequence). The CDR3 protein is CAGQGARETQYFAFF.

With regard to this clonotype: The junction departs from germline at one end; a sequencing error may be responsible. In nucleotides, the CDR3 is TGTGCCAGTAGTATAGCTAGCGGAGCCTACAATGACCACCACTTC. Protein product: CASSIASGAYNDHHF. The chain combines TRBV19 with TRBJ1-6; no definite D call. Per germline, CDR1 LNHDA and CDR2 SQIVND (reference sequence). This CDR3 comprises 15 residues.

In regard to this clonotype: At one of its ends the junction is not consistent with the germline gene, which may arise from a read error. This sequence joins TRBV4-1 and TRBJ1-5; 8 positions agree with TRBD1. The CDR3 is made up of 18 amino acids. The germline V gene encodes CDR1 MGHRA and CDR2 YSYEKL. This CDR3 is CATSVGVRGRISNQPQHF. In DNA form, the CDR3 reads TGTGCCACCAGTGTGGGGGTCAGGGGGCGAATTAGCAATCAGCCCCAGCATTTT.

This rearrangement joins TRBV7-6 to TRBJ1-2; D is unresolved. CDR1 and CDR2 from the germline V gene are SGHVS and FNYEAQ. This CDR3 region has 11 residues. V was trimmed by 2 bases and J by 6 bases, leaving 4 bases between them. CDR3 nucleotides: TGTGCCAGCAGCTTACTTCATGGCTACACCTTC. Amino acid sequence: CASSLLHGYTF.

About this clonotype: The CDR3 ends on some other residue instead of the conserved phenylalanine or tryptophan, so this is likely a read error. Because the CDR3's place on the DNA is in doubt, the DNA is left out and the CDR3 is given as listed by TCRdb. The gene calls are TRBV7-3 and TRBJ2-1; the table's D call, TRBD1, was not checked against the DNA. Germline V gene lookup returns CDR1 SGHTA and CDR2 FQGTGA. The CDR3 spans 13 residues, counting both ends. The CDR3 reads CASSARGTWGQTQ.